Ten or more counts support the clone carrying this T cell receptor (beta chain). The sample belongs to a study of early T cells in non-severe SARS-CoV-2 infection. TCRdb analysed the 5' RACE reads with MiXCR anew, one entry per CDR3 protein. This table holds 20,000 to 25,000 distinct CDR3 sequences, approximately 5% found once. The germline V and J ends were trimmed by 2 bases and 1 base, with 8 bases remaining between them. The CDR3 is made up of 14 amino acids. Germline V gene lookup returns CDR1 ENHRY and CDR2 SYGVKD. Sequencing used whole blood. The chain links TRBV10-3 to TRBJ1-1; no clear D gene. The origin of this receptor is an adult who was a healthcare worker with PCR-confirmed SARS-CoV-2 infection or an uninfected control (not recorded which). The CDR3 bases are TGTGCCATCAGTGAGCGTCAAGGGAACACTGAAGCTTTCTTT. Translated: CAISERQGNTEAFF.